Sequencing of this T cell receptor beta chain was carried out in a study of metastatic and nonmetastatic thyroid tumors. TCRdb re-called the PCR reads with MiXCR. The sample includes tens of thousands of clones, under 20% of them seen just once. Germline V lookup: CDR1 LNHDA, CDR2 SQIVND (reference sequence). This CDR3 region has 16 residues. V shed 0 bases and J shed 8 bases, with 19 bases lying between them. Patients underwent thyroid surgery, and none had received any treatment before it. This chain joins TRBV19 and TRBJ1-2, with D perhaps TRBD1 (5 bases). The sample consisted of tumor tissue. This receptor was taken from a female donor with papillary thyroid cancer or a benign thyroid nodule (not recorded which). Some clones in this sample may be carry-over from other donors' samples. CDR3 in DNA: TGTGCCAGTAGTATAGATTATTCCGGGACCAGTGGGGGCTACACCTTC. Protein: CASSIDYSGTSGGYTF.